This passage covers 23 T cell receptor beta chains from one sample sequenced in a study of T cells after posttransplantation cyclophosphamide. Methotrexate plus calcineurin inhibitor accompanied controls' myeloablative marrow transplants; sampling was 1 year later. Profiled with immunoSEQ multiplex PCR; TCRdb holds only in-frame clones, not every one. The sample yields about 20,000 clones, approximately 92% seen once. This sample comprised PBMCs, obtained just over 350 days after allogeneic stem cell transplant with calcineurin inhibitor and methotrexate. The receptors originated from a female patient younger than 45 who received an allogeneic stem cell transplant from an unrelated donor, was CMV-positive, and had acute and chronic GVHD. The graft donor may have contributed some T cells.

The J gene is TRBJ2-1, the V gene TRBV11-3, with 7 bases lining up with TRBD1. Trimming cost V 0 bases and J 2 bases; bases outside gene matches: 4. The CDR3 loop spans 16 amino acids. From germline, CDR1 is SGHNT and CDR2 YENEEA. The CDR3 sequence is CASSLEQGSTYNEQFF. Written as DNA, the CDR3 is TGTGCCAGCAGCTTAGAACAGGGGAGTACCTACAATGAGCAGTTCTTC.

This clone was observed a handful of times. This sequence joins TRBV30 and TRBJ2-1; 10 bases map to TRBD2. CDR3 size: 15 residues. The germline V gene encodes CDR1 GTSNPN and CDR2 SVGIG (reference sequence). With 5 bases clipped from V and 1 base from J, the junction kept 5 bases outside the gene matches. CDR3 nucleotides: TGTGCCTGGGGGAAAGCGGGAGGGTCCTACAATGAGCAGTTCTTC. This encodes CAWGKAGGSYNEQFF.

The CDR3 coding sequence is TGTGCCAGCAGCAGGGGGTGGGGCTACGAGCAGTACTTC. As protein: CASSRGWGYEQYF. V gene TRBV13 combines with J gene TRBJ2-7; D might be TRBD1 (6 bases). This CDR3 comprises 13 residues. Germline V CDR1 and CDR2: PRHDT, FYEKMQ (reference sequence). V lost 5 bases to trimming and J lost 3 bases, with 11 bases between them.

The chain recombines TRBV5-4 with TRBJ2-5; 8 positions agree with TRBD1. The J call is uncertain, as TRBJ2-7 better fits the DNA end. The length of the CDR3 is 15 residues. Germline V gene lookup returns CDR1 SGHNT and CDR2 YYREEE (reference sequence). CDR3 in amino acids: CASSPGTGRSYEQYF. The DNA of the CDR3 is TGTGCCAGCAGCCCCGGGACAGGCCGCTCCTACGAGCAGTACTTC.

This chain joins TRBV10-3 and TRBJ1-2; D is uncertain. The germline V gene has CDR1 ENHRY and CDR2 SYGVKD. Trimming shortened V by 6 bases and J by 0 bases, and 17 bases separated the two germline ends. The CDR3 has 16 residues. The CDR3 nucleotides read TGTGCCATCAGCCTTATTCGGAGTATCGCTAACTATGGCTACACCTTC. It is translated as CAISLIRSIANYGYTF.

The chain is built from TRBV9 and TRBJ2-2, with a tentative D call TRBD2 (7 bases). Germline CDR1 SGDLS, CDR2 YYNGEE. The CDR3 is made up of 15 amino acids. The V and J ends lost 7 bases and 7 bases respectively, with 20 bases between them. CDR3 sequence: CASGPGGAASGELFF. CDR3 bases: TGTGCCAGCGGGCCGGGGGGCGCGGCGAGCGGGGAGCTGTTTTTT.

The chain has TRBV14 and TRBJ2-5; 9 nucleotides match TRBD2. Trimming at V came to 0 bases and at J to 10 bases, leaving 9 bases not matched to a gene. This CDR3 region has 15 residues. The V gene's germline CDR1 is SGHDN and CDR2 FVKESK. The DNA of the CDR3 is TGTGCCAGCAGCCAAGAGAATAGCGGGAGCCTTAACCAGTACTTC. Its translation is CASSQENSGSLNQYF.

The CDR3 protein is CASTGQPNTEAFF. In DNA, the CDR3 is TGTGCCAGCACTGGACAGCCGAACACTGAAGCTTTCTTT. This chain uses TRBV2 with TRBJ1-1; TRBD1 is a possible D gene (6 bases). Deletions cut 7 bases from V and 1 base from J, with 10 bases between. CDR1 is SNHLY and CDR2 is FYNNEI in the germline V gene. This CDR3 is 13 amino acids long. The full variable domain, with the rest looked up from reference TRBV2 and TRBJ1-1, is EPEVTQTPSHQVTQMGQEVILRCVPISNHLYFYWYRQILGQKVEFLVSFYNNEISEKSEIFDDQFSVERPDGSNFTLKIRSTKLEDSAMYFCASTGQPNTEAFFGQGTRLTVV.

The V and J genes are TRBV19 and TRBJ1-2; 8 nucleotides agree with TRBD1. CDR1 is LNHDA and CDR2 is SQIVND in the germline V gene (reference sequence). CDR3 length: 15 amino acids. V shed 7 bases and J 1 base; nucleotides not matched to a gene: 8. CDR3 sequence reads: CASKPDRAFNYGYTF. As DNA, the CDR3 is TGTGCCAGTAAACCGGACAGGGCTTTTAACTATGGCTACACCTTC.

The chain recombines TRBV5-1 with TRBJ2-7, with 10 bases lining up with TRBD1. The length of the CDR3 is 15 residues. The trim removed 6 bases at V and 4 bases at J, leaving 10 bases unmatched. From germline, CDR1 is SGHRS and CDR2 YFSETQ. The CDR3 loop reads CASTKSRDRGYEQYV. The CDR3 nucleotides read TGCGCCAGCACTAAGTCCCGGGACAGGGGTTACGAGCAGTACGTC.

This sequence joins TRBV21-1 and TRBJ2-7; the D call in the table, TRBD1, was not verified against the DNA. TRBV21-1 is a listed pseudogene. CDR3 length: 18 residues. CDR3 coding DNA: TGTGCCAGCAGCAAAGGAGGGCCGGGACAGGGAATCTCCTACGAGCAGTACTTC. Amino acid sequence: CASSKGGPGQGISYEQYF.

The gene calls are TRBV29-1 and TRBJ2-7; 7 nucleotides line up with TRBD2. V trimming: 0 bases; J trimming: 4 bases; junction bases outside the gene matches: 9. This CDR3 is 15 amino acids long. Germline CDR1 SQVTM, CDR2 ANQGSEA. CDR3 in DNA: TGCAGCGTTGAAGAGGTGAGCGGGACTCAGTACGAGCAGTACTTC. This translates into CSVEEVSGTQYEQYF.

The chain couples TRBV7-2 to TRBJ2-7; TRBD2 agrees at 8 bases. CDR1 is SGHTA, CDR2 FQGNSA, per germline. CDR3 size: 14 residues. Trimming cost V 5 bases and J 3 bases; bases outside gene matches: 6. The CDR3 here is CASSPPGGGYEQYV. CDR3 nucleotides: TGTGCCAGCAGCCCGCCGGGAGGGGGCTACGAGCAGTACGTC.

The chain recombines TRBV27 with TRBJ2-5; tentatively, D is TRBD1 (6 bases). The V end was cut by 6 bases, the J end by 7 bases, with 15 bases between. The CDR3 is 13 amino acids. CDR1 and CDR2 from the germline V gene are MNHEY and SMNVEV (reference sequence). The CDR3 reads CASSGTPKRTQYF. The CDR3 DNA sequence: TGTGCCAGCAGCGGGACACCCAAACGGACCCAGTACTTC.

The chain couples TRBV11-2 to TRBJ2-3; D is perhaps TRBD1 (6 bases). Germline-derived CDR1 and CDR2 are SGHAT and FQNNGV. The CDR3 is made up of 19 amino acids. The V end was cut by 0 bases, the J end by 0 bases, with 19 bases between. The CDR3 loop reads CASSLDMGVGGSSTDTQYF. DNA of the CDR3: TGTGCCAGCAGCTTAGATATGGGGGTTGGGGGCTCGAGCACAGATACGCAGTATTTT.

The chain uses TRBV5-4 and TRBJ1-3; TRBD1 might be the D (6 bases). The CDR3 loop spans 15 amino acids. Deletions cut 4 bases from V and 3 bases from J, with 14 bases between. Per the germline V gene, CDR1 is SGHNT and CDR2 is YYREEE (reference sequence). The CDR3 DNA sequence: TGTGCCAGCAGCCTGATAGGGGGAGATGGAAACACCATATATTTT. This gives the protein CASSLIGGDGNTIYF.

V usage is TRBV30 and J usage is TRBJ1-1; 8 bases are shared with TRBD1. The CDR3 has 12 amino acids. CDR1 and CDR2 from the germline V gene are GTSNPN and SVGIG (reference sequence). The J segment lost 1 base and the V segment lost 5 bases, leaving 0 bases of the junction unmatched. The CDR3 is CAWDRGNTEAFF. CDR3 sequence (DNA): TGTGCCTGGGACAGGGGGAACACTGAAGCTTTCTTT.

J is TRBJ2-3 and V is TRBV9; tentative D call: TRBD2 (5 bases). The CDR3 loop spans 14 amino acids. The V end was cut by 3 bases, the J end by 0 bases, with 8 bases between. Germline lookup yields CDR1 SGDLS and CDR2 YYNGEE. CDR3 nucleotide sequence: TGTGCCAGCAGCGCTAGCAGTAGCACAGATACGCAGTATTTT. This sequence encodes CASSASSSTDTQYF.

The chain recombines TRBV5-1 with TRBJ2-3; TRBD1 matches 7 bases. This CDR3 region has 14 residues. Trimming cost V 4 bases and J 5 bases; bases outside gene matches: 7. Germline values: CDR1 SGHRS, CDR2 YFSETQ. CDR3 residues: CASSIGQVKDTQYF. The CDR3, as DNA: TGCGCCAGCAGCATAGGACAGGTGAAAGATACGCAGTATTTT.

V is TRBV6-1 and J is TRBJ2-6; D unclear. CDR1 is MNHNS and CDR2 is SASEGT in the germline V gene. There are 15 residues in the CDR3. The V end was cut by 6 bases, the J end by 0 bases, with 9 bases between. The DNA of the CDR3 is TGTGCCAGCAGGGCGGAATACTCTGGGGCCAACGTCCTGACTTTC. It translates to CASRAEYSGANVLTF.

V is TRBV2 and J is TRBJ1-4; D is unclear. Germline values: CDR1 SNHLY, CDR2 FYNNEI. Trimming pared 2 bases from V and 8 bases from J, leaving 9 bases between. This CDR3 spans 13 amino acids. CDR3 in DNA: TGTGCCAGCAGTGAATTTCGCAGGGAAAAACTGTTTTTT. It translates to CASSEFRREKLFF.

Here the CDR3 reads CASSQGAGGPNSPLHF. CDR3 sequence (DNA): TGCGCCAGCAGCCAAGGCGCAGGGGGGCCTAATTCACCCCTCCACTTT. V and J are TRBV4-1 and TRBJ1-6; TRBD1 agrees at 7 bases. Germline V CDR1 and CDR2: MGHRA, YSYEKL. Unmatched junction bases numbered 6, after V lost 1 base and J lost 6 bases. The length of the CDR3 is 16 residues.

This clone has just a few counts. The genes are TRBV7-9 and TRBJ2-4; D unresolved. Germline CDR1 and CDR2: SEHNR and FQNEAQ (reference sequence). This CDR3 comprises 14 residues. Trimming took off 5 bases at V and 6 bases at J, with 14 bases between the two ends. CDR3 in amino acids: CASSPPGFANIQYF. CDR3 coding DNA: TGTGCCAGCAGCCCCCCGGGTTTTGCAAACATTCAGTACTTC.